This TCR beta chain was recorded in a study of T cell responses to AZD1222 COVID-19 vaccine. As for the study in general: Pooled samples include second doses given at about 4 or 12 weeks.

Study results and caveats: Sampling that yielded the repertoires occurred only after the peak T cell response. The study reported that nearly half of spike-specific TCRs target unmutated variant regions. At baseline, just a handful of AZD1222 recipients tested seropositive.

The germline V gene encodes CDR1 LNHDA and CDR2 SQIVND (reference sequence). The CDR3 is made up of 14 amino acids. The germline V and J ends were trimmed by 2 bases and 3 bases, with 10 bases remaining between them. Turning to this clone: The antigen is unknown.

TCRdb's copy holds only in-frame clones and misses some; the assay was immunoSEQ multiplex PCR. The sample yields some 140,000 clones, about nine tenths seen once. The chain links TRBV19 to TRBJ1-1; D remains unclear. The sequence was collected from an adult in good health. Specimen: peripheral blood, collected on day 0 of AZD1222 vaccination. CDR3 bases: TGTGCCAGTAGTATAAGCAGCCGATACACTGAAGCTTTCTTT. Protein product: CASSISSRYTEAFF.